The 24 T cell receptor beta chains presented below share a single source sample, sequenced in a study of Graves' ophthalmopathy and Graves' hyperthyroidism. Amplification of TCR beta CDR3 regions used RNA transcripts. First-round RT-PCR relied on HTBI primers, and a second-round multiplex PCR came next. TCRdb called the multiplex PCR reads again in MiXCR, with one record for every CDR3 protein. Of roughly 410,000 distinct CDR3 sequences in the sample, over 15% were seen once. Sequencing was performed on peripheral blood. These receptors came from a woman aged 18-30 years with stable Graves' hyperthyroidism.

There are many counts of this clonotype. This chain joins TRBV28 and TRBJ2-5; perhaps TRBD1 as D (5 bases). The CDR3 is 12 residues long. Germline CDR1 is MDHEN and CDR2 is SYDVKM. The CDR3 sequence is CASWAGQETQYF. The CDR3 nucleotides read TGTGCTTCTTGGGCAGGGCAGGAGACCCAGTACTTC.

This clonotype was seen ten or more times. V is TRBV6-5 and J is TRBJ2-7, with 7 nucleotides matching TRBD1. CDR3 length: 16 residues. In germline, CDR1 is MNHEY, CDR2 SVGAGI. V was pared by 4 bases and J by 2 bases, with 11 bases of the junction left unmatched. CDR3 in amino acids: CASSLLTQGNPYEQYF. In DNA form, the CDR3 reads TGTGCCAGCAGTTTACTAACACAGGGGAACCCCTACGAGCAGTACTTC.

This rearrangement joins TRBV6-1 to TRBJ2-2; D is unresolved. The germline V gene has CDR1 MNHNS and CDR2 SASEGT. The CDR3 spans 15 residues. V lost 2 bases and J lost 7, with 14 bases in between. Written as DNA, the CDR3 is TGTGCCAGCAGTGAAAGGGCAGGTGGGGACGGGGAGCTGTTTTTT. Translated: CASSERAGGDGELFF.

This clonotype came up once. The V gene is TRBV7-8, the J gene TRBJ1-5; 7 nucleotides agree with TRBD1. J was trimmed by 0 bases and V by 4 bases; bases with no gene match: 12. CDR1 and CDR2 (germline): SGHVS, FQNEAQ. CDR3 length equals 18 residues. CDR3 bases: TGTGCCAGCAGCTCCCTTATCCAAGGACAGGATAGCAATCAGCCCCAGCATTTT. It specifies CASSSLIQGQDSNQPQHF.

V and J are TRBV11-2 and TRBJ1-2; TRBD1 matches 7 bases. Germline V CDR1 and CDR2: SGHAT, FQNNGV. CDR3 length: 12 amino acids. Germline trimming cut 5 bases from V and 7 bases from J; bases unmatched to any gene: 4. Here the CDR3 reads CASSEGQSGYTF. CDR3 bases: TGTGCCAGCAGCGAGGGACAGTCTGGCTACACCTTC.

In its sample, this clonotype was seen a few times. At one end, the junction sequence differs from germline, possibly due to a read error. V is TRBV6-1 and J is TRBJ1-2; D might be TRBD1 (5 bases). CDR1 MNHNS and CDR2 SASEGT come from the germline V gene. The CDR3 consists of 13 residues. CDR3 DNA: TGTGCCAGCAGCGACGCGGGGGAATATGGCTTCACCTTC. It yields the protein CASSDAGEYGFTF.

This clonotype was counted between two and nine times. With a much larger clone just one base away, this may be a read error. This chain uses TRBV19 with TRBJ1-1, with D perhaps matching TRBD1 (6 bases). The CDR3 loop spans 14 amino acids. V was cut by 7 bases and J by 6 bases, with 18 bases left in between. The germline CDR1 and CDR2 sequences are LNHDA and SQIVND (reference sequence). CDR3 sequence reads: CASTTGFRDAEAFF. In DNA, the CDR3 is TGTGCCAGTACCACAGGGTTTCGGGACGCTGAAGCTTTCTTT.

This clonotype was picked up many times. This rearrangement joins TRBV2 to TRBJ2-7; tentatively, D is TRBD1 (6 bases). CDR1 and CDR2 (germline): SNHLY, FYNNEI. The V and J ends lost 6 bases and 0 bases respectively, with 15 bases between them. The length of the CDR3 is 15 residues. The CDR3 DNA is TGTGCCAGCAGCAACGAACAGGGTCTCTCCTACGAGCAGTACTTC. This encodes CASSNEQGLSYEQYF.

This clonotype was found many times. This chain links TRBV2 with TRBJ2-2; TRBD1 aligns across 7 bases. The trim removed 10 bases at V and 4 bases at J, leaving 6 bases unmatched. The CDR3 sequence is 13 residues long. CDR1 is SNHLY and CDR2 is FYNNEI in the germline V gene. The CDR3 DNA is TGTGCCACCCAAGGGACAGCCACCGGGGAGCTGTTTTTT. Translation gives CATQGTATGELFF.

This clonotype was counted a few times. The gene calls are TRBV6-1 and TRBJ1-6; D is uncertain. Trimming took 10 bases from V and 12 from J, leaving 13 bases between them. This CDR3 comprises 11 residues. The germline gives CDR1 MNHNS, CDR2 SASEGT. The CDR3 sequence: CANLHYEPLHF. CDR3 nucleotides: TGTGCCAATTTGCATTACGAACCCCTCCACTTT.

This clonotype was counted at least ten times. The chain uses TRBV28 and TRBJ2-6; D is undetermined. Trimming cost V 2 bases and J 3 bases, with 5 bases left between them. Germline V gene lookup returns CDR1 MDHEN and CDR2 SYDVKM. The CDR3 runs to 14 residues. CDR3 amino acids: CASSLVVGANVLTF. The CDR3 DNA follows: TGTGCCAGCAGTTTAGTGGTTGGGGCCAACGTCCTGACTTTC.

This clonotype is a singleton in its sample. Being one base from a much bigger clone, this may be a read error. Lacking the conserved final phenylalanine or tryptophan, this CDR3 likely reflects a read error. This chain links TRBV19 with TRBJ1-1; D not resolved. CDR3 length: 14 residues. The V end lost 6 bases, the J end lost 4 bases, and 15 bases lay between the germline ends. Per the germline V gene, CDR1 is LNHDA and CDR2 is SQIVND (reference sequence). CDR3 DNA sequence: TGTGCCAGTAGCCCGACACCCTTCGGCACTGAAGCTTTCTAT. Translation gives CASSPTPFGTEAFY.

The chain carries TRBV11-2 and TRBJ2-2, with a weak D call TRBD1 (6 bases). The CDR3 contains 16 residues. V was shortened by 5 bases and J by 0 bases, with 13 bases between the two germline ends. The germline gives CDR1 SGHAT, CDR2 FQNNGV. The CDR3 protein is CASSPHGQSNTGELFF. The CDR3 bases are TGTGCCAGCAGCCCGCACGGACAGTCGAACACCGGGGAGCTGTTTTTT.

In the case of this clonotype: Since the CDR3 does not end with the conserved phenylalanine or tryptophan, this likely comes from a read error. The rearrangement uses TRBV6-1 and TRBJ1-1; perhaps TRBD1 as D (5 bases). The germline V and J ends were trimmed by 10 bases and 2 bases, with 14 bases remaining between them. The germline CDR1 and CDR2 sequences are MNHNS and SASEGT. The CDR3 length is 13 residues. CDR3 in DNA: TGTGCCAACAGAGGCCAGGGTAACACTGAAGCTTTCTTG. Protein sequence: CANRGQGNTEAFL.

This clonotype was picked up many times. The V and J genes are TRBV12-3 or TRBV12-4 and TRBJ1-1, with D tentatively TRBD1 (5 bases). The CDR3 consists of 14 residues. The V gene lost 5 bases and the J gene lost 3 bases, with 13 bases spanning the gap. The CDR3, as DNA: TGTGCCAGCAGTCTCCGGGGGTGGGACACTGAAGCTTTCTTT. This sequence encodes CASSLRGWDTEAFF.

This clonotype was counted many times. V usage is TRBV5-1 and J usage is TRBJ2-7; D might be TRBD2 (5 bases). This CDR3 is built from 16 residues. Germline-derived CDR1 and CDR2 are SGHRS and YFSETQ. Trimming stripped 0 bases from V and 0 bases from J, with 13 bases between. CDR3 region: CASSLGTRTDSYEQYF. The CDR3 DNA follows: TGCGCCAGCAGCTTGGGCACTAGGACGGACTCCTACGAGCAGTACTTC.

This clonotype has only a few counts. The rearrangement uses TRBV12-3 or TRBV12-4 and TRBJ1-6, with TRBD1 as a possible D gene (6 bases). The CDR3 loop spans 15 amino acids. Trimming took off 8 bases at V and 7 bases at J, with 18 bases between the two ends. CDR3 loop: CASGGFGGRNSPLHF. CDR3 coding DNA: TGTGCCAGCGGAGGATTCGGGGGCAGGAATTCACCCCTCCACTTT.

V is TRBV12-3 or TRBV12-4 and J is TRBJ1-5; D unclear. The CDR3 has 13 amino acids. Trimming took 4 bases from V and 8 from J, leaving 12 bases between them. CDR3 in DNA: TGTGCCAGCAGTTCCGGTGGTCCCGAGCCCCAGCATTTT. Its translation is CASSSGGPEPQHF.

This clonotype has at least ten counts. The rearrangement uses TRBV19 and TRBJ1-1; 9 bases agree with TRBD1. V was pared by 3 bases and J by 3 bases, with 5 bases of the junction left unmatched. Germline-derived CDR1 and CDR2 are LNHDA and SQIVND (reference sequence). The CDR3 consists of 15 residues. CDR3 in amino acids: CASSMYRGHYTEAFF. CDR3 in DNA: TGTGCCAGTAGTATGTACAGGGGGCATTACACTGAAGCTTTCTTT.

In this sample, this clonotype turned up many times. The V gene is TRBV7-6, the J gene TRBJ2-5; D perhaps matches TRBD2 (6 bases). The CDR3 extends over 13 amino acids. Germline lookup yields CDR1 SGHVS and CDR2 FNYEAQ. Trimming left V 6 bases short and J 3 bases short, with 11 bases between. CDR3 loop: CASRKIAEETQYF. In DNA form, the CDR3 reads TGTGCCAGCAGGAAAATAGCGGAAGAGACCCAGTACTTC.

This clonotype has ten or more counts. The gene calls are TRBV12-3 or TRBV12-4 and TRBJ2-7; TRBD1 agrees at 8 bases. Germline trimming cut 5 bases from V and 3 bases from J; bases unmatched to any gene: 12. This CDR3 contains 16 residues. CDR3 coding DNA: TGTGCCAGCAGTACGGCCAGACAGGGGACGAACTACGAGCAGTACTTC. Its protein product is CASSTARQGTNYEQYF.

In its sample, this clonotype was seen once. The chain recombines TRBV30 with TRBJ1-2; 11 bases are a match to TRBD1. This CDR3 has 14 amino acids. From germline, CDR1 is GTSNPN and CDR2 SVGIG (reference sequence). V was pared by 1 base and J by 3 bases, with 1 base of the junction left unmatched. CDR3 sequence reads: CAWSGTGGDYGYTF. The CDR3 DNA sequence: TGTGCCTGGAGTGGGACAGGGGGCGACTATGGCTACACCTTC.

In DNA form, the CDR3 reads TGTGCCAGCAGTTCAGCGCAGGGAAATCAGCCCCAGCATTTT. This encodes CASSSAQGNQPQHF. This sequence joins TRBV12-3 or TRBV12-4 and TRBJ1-5, with a possible D match to TRBD1 (5 bases). Trimming left V 4 bases short and J 4 bases short, with 11 bases between. This CDR3 has 14 amino acids.

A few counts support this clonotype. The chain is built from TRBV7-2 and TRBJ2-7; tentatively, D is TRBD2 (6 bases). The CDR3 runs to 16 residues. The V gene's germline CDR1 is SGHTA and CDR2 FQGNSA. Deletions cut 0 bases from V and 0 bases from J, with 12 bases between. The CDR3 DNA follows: TGTGCCAGCAGCTTAGCCGGGGCGGGAAGCTCCTACGAGCAGTACTTC. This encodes CASSLAGAGSSYEQYF.